This T cell receptor (beta chain) was identified during a study of shared T cell receptors in the human thymus. The CDR3 consists of 13 residues. V trimming: 6 bases; J trimming: 6 bases; junction bases outside the gene matches: 3. Per the germline V gene, CDR1 is MDHEN and CDR2 is SYDVKM. Using immunoSEQ multiplex PCR, the repertoire was profiled, and TCRdb retains in-frame clones only, with some absent. The data hold over 650,000 clones, with approximately 89% observed a single time. This same sample was also taken into another study, of human thymus T cells. From that report: Resections obtained during corrective heart surgery supplied the thymus tissue. What appeared biased in thymic and blood repertoires was the usage of V and J genes. In unrelated individuals, thymic repertoires overlapped highly, according to related research.

The gene calls are TRBV28 and TRBJ1-5; 9 positions match TRBD1. The sequence came from a boy less than two years old with a congenital heart defect. Material: thymocytes. The CDR3 bases are TGTGCCAGCAGCCCACAGGGGGCTCAGCCCCAGCATTTT. This translates into CASSPQGAQPQHF.